This entry lists 28 T cell receptor beta chains sequenced from one sample in a study of T cell responses to AZD1222 COVID-19 vaccine (dated by TCRdb to the early 2020s). Receptor amplification or capture employed the immunoSEQ multiplex PCR assay. TCRdb took over this immuneACCESS table, retaining in-frame rearrangements with V and J assigned. Such tables are incomplete; in checked studies, under half of the missing clones stem from an unresolved V gene, and the remainder is unexplained. The sample table lists some 150,000 clones, roughly nine tenths of them with a count of one. Jointly, the top ten make up roughly 6.9% of the sample. The sample's time point label, in plain terms: sample from adult after SARS-CoV-2 infection, after symptom onset. The material was peripheral blood, obtained after recovery from COVID-19. The receptors here all came from an adult who had recovered from COVID-19.

The rearrangement uses TRBV10-3 and TRBJ2-7, with 9 bases that match TRBD1. This CDR3 region has 14 residues. CDR1 and CDR2 from the germline V gene are ENHRY and SYGVKD. J lost 0 bases, V lost 6 bases, and 3 bases had no gene match. The CDR3 region is CAIRTGGDSYEQYF. Written as DNA, the CDR3 is TGTGCCATCAGGACAGGGGGAGACTCCTACGAGCAGTACTTC.

This rearrangement joins TRBV7-3 to TRBJ2-1; D could derive from TRBD1 or TRBD2 (5 bases each). Looked up from germline, CDR1 is SGHTA and CDR2 is FQGTGA. Trimming pared 3 bases from V and 2 bases from J, leaving 8 bases between. CDR3 length: 14 residues. CDR3 nucleotides: TGTGCCAGCAGCTTTGGGACCGCCTACAATGAGCAGTTCTTC. Translated: CASSFGTAYNEQFF.

This clone was found once. V usage is TRBV7-2 and J usage is TRBJ1-1, with no clear D. Per the germline V gene, CDR1 is SGHTA and CDR2 is FQGNSA. This CDR3 has 11 residues. V was clipped by 8 bases and J by 5 bases, with 9 bases between them. The CDR3 region is CASLGRTEAFF. The CDR3 bases are TGTGCCAGCCTGGGTAGGACTGAAGCTTTCTTT.

This sequence joins TRBV6-5 and TRBJ2-7; D is unresolved. CDR1 MNHEY and CDR2 SVGAGI come from the germline V gene. This CDR3 is 11 amino acids long. V was trimmed by 6 bases and J by 3 bases, leaving 6 bases between them. Here the CDR3 reads CASSDNYEQYF. The CDR3 region has the DNA TGTGCCAGCAGCGATAACTACGAGCAGTACTTC.

The chain joins TRBV5-6 to TRBJ1-1, with D unresolved. Trimming removed 0 bases at V and 0 bases at J, with 15 bases between. The germline V gene encodes CDR1 SGHDT and CDR2 YYEEEE. CDR3 length equals 17 residues. The chain's CDR3 is CASSLARLGGMNTEAFF. CDR3 bases: TGTGCCAGCAGCTTGGCTCGACTGGGAGGGATGAACACTGAAGCTTTCTTT.

The J gene is TRBJ1-5, the V gene TRBV15; 8 positions match TRBD1. CDR1 is LNHNV, CDR2 YYDKDF, per germline (reference sequence). This CDR3 has 15 residues. J gave up 6 bases and V 1 base, and 5 bases lay outside the gene matches. CDR3 DNA: TGTGCCACCAGCAGAGCACAGGGGGAAGGTCAGCCCCAGCATTTT. Protein sequence: CATSRAQGEGQPQHF.

The chain recombines TRBV28 with TRBJ1-4; 8 nucleotides line up with TRBD1. V trimming: 7 bases; J trimming: 8 bases; junction bases outside the gene matches: 6. Germline CDR1 MDHEN, CDR2 SYDVKM. This CDR3 region has 13 residues. CDR3 protein: CASTPGGDEKLFF. CDR3 nucleotide sequence: TGTGCCAGCACCCCAGGGGGCGACGAAAAACTGTTTTTT.

V usage is TRBV19 and J usage is TRBJ1-2; 9 bases line up with TRBD1. This CDR3 region has 15 residues. The V gene end was trimmed by 1 base and the J gene end by 5 bases; junction bases not matched to a gene: 5. CDR1 and CDR2 from the germline V gene are LNHDA and SQIVND (reference sequence). CDR3 nucleotides: TGTGCCAGTAGTATAGGGTTTGGGACAGGGTATGGCTACACCTTC. Amino acids: CASSIGFGTGYGYTF.

The rearrangement uses TRBV9 and TRBJ2-1, with TRBD2 identical over 9 bases. The CDR3 has 17 amino acids. Germline trimming cut 2 bases from V and 7 bases from J; bases unmatched to any gene: 13. CDR1 is SGDLS, CDR2 YYNGEE, per germline. The CDR3 DNA reads TGTGCCAGCAGCGTCGGTATGGGCGGGAGGGCCTTTAATGAGCAGTTCTTC. Amino acid sequence: CASSVGMGGRAFNEQFF.

Turning to this clone: The sample contains more than one DNA sequence encoding this CDR3. The chain uses TRBV27 and TRBJ1-5; unclear D gene. V was shortened by 0 bases and J by 2 bases, with 8 bases between the two germline ends. In germline, CDR1 is MNHEY, CDR2 SMNVEV (reference sequence). CDR3 length: 15 residues. CDR3 loop: CASSLSWGGNQPQHF. CDR3 nucleotide sequence: TGTGCCAGCAGTTTATCTTGGGGTGGCAATCAGCCCCAGCATTTT.

V is TRBV11-2 and J is TRBJ2-5; D is possibly TRBD1 or TRBD2 (5 bases each). V lost 5 bases to trimming and J lost 5 bases, with 15 bases between them. Germline V gene lookup returns CDR1 SGHAT and CDR2 FQNNGV. The CDR3 is made up of 14 amino acids. CDR3: CASSPEWGWETQYF. The CDR3, as DNA: TGTGCCAGCAGCCCAGAATGGGGGTGGGAGACCCAGTACTTC. The full variable domain, rest sourced from reference TRBV11-2 and TRBJ2-5, is EAGVAQSPRYKIIEKRQSVAFWCNPISGHATLYWYQQILGQGPKLLIQFQNNGVVDDSQLPKDRFSAERLKGVDSTLKIQPAKLEDSAVYLCASSPEWGWETQYFGPGTRLLVL.

This rearrangement joins TRBV5-5 to TRBJ2-7; D is undetermined. Germline assignment: CDR1 SGHKS and CDR2 YYEKEE (reference sequence). The V and J ends lost 4 bases and 5 bases respectively, with 13 bases between them. This CDR3 is 13 amino acids long. The DNA of the CDR3 is TGTGCCAGCAGCACGGGCCCAGAGGACGAGCAGTACTTC. It yields the protein CASSTGPEDEQYF.

The V call is TRBV4-1, the J call TRBJ1-3, with D possibly TRBD1 on 5 matching bases. CDR3 length equals 14 residues. V lost 0 bases to trimming and J lost 8 bases, with 11 bases between them. Germline V gene sequence: CDR1 MGHRA, CDR2 YSYEKL. The CDR3 sequence: CASSQDPGRDTIYF. DNA for the CDR3: TGCGCCAGCAGCCAAGATCCAGGGCGTGACACCATATATTTT.

This clone was picked up a small number of times. The chain links TRBV7-3 to TRBJ2-3; perhaps TRBD2 as D (6 bases). V dropped 4 bases and J dropped 5 bases, with 10 bases sitting between them. The CDR3 runs to 13 residues. CDR1 and CDR2 from the germline V gene are SGHTA and FQGTGA. CDR3 residues: CASSSSSEDTQYF. The CDR3 region has the DNA TGTGCCAGCAGCTCGTCTAGCGAAGATACGCAGTATTTT.

V and J are TRBV9 and TRBJ1-4, with 9 bases matching TRBD1. The CDR3 has 16 residues. V trimming: 4 bases; J trimming: 8 bases; junction bases outside the gene matches: 12. CDR1 is SGDLS, CDR2 YYNGEE, per germline. CDR3 region: CASSFRDRDPTEKLFF. The CDR3 bases are TGTGCCAGCAGCTTCCGGGACAGGGACCCTACGGAAAAACTGTTTTTT.

The V call is TRBV27, the J call TRBJ1-4; D may be TRBD1 (5 bases). The germline gives CDR1 MNHEY, CDR2 SMNVEV (reference sequence). The CDR3 consists of 18 residues. V shed 2 bases and J shed 0 bases, with 16 bases lying between them. CDR3 residues: CASSLIGGRPATNEKLFF. The CDR3 DNA is TGTGCCAGCAGTTTAATCGGGGGGAGGCCTGCAACTAATGAAAAACTGTTTTTT.

V gene TRBV7-9 combines with J gene TRBJ1-2; 7 nucleotides align to TRBD1. There are 13 residues in the CDR3. Germline CDR1 SEHNR, CDR2 FQNEAQ (reference sequence). After removal of 3 bases from V and 4 bases from J, the junction contained 2 bases not matched to a gene. The chain's CDR3 is CASSFYRGYGYTF. The CDR3 DNA is TGTGCCAGCAGCTTCTACAGGGGCTATGGCTACACCTTC.

J is TRBJ1-3 and V is TRBV9; perhaps TRBD1 as D (6 bases). The V end was cut by 3 bases, the J end by 0 bases, with 13 bases between. This CDR3 comprises 16 residues. Per the germline V gene, CDR1 is SGDLS and CDR2 is YYNGEE. CDR3 amino acids: CASSGSGGFSGNTIYF. The CDR3 DNA follows: TGTGCCAGCAGCGGTTCGGGGGGCTTCTCTGGAAACACCATATATTTT.

The chain employs TRBV3-1 (or the pseudogene TRBV3-2) and TRBJ2-3; either TRBD1 or TRBD2 may fit D (5 bases each). The V and J ends lost 1 base and 5 bases respectively, with 16 bases between them. Germline CDR1 is LGHDT and CDR2 is YNNKEL (reference sequence). The CDR3 is 16 amino acids. In DNA form, the CDR3 reads TGTGCCAGCAGCCAAGGCGACGAGGGGCCCGGAGATACGCAGTATTTT. Translation gives CASSQGDEGPGDTQYF.

The V gene is TRBV6-2 or TRBV6-3, the J gene TRBJ1-1; the D gene is possibly TRBD1 (6 bases). This CDR3 comprises 12 residues. Trimming took off 3 bases at V and 6 bases at J, with 8 bases between the two ends. Germline V lookup: CDR1 MNHEY, CDR2 SVGEGT. The CDR3 nucleotides read TGTGCCAGCAGTTATGAGGGGGCTGAAGCTTTCTTT. Translation: CASSYEGAEAFF.

This chain uses TRBV6-2 or TRBV6-3 with TRBJ1-4; weak D call: TRBD1 (6 bases). From germline, CDR1 is MNHEY and CDR2 SVGEGT. CDR3 length: 14 amino acids. Trimming pared 2 bases from V and 8 bases from J, leaving 12 bases between. The CDR3 here is CASSYGRGYEKLFF. DNA of the CDR3: TGTGCCAGCAGTTACGGCAGGGGATACGAAAAACTGTTTTTT.

The chain combines TRBV7-9 with TRBJ2-5, with 14 nucleotides matching TRBD2. This CDR3 has 14 amino acids. The ends lost 9 bases at V and 3 bases at J; junction bases unmatched: 3. Germline V CDR1 and CDR2: SEHNR, FQNEAQ (reference sequence). CDR3 sequence reads: CASRLAGGKETQYF. CDR3 nucleotide sequence: TGTGCCAGTCGACTAGCGGGAGGGAAAGAGACCCAGTACTTC.

The chain links TRBV7-9 to TRBJ2-7; the D call may be TRBD1 or TRBD2 (5 bases each). Per germline, CDR1 SEHNR and CDR2 FQNEAQ (reference sequence). V gave up 1 base and J gave up 0 bases, with 10 bases separating them. The CDR3 covers 15 residues. CDR3 amino acids: CASSLDGTPSYEQYF. DNA of the CDR3: TGTGCCAGCAGCTTAGACGGGACCCCCTCCTACGAGCAGTACTTC.

CDR3 DNA sequence: TGCGCCAGCAGCGAACTAACAAGCGGAAGCGGGGAGCTGTTTTTT. This translates into CASSELTSGSGELFF. This chain joins TRBV5-1 and TRBJ2-2; weak D call: TRBD2 (5 bases). V gave up 4 bases and J gave up 7 bases, with 17 bases separating them. The CDR3 spans 15 residues. Per the germline V gene, CDR1 is SGHRS and CDR2 is YFSETQ.

The V call is TRBV28, the J call TRBJ2-5; tentatively, D is TRBD1 (5 bases). Trimming removed 3 bases from V and 4 bases from J, with 12 bases in between. Germline lookup yields CDR1 MDHEN and CDR2 SYDVKM. The CDR3 extends over 14 amino acids. The DNA for the CDR3 is TGTGCCAGCAGTTTGACAGTCACTCGAGAGACCCAGTACTTC. This translates into CASSLTVTRETQYF.

The chain employs TRBV7-6 and TRBJ2-5; 12 bases map to TRBD2. V lost 5 bases to trimming and J lost 5 bases; unmatched junction nucleotides: 9. Germline lookup yields CDR1 SGHVS and CDR2 FNYEAQ. This CDR3 region has 16 residues. The CDR3 nucleotides read TGTGCCAGCAGCCCCTCATGGACTAGCGGGAAGGAGACCCAGTACTTC. It specifies CASSPSWTSGKETQYF.

The CDR3 DNA follows: TGCGCCAGCAGTCCCGGGACAGGGGAACTTAGCACCTTC. Protein product: CASSPGTGELSTF. The rearrangement uses TRBV5-1 and TRBJ1-2; 10 nucleotides align to TRBD1. Losses at the gene ends were 5 bases for V and 13 bases for J; bases not matched to a gene: 11. The germline V gene has CDR1 SGHRS and CDR2 YFSETQ. The CDR3 has 13 amino acids. The full variable domain, rest sourced from reference TRBV5-1 and TRBJ1-2, is KAGVTQTPRYLIKTRGQQVTLSCSPISGHRSVSWYQQTPGQGLQFLFEYFSETQRNKGNFPGRFSGRQFSNSRSEMNVSTLELGDSALYLCASSPGTGELSTFGSGTRLTVV.

This chain links TRBV7-2 with TRBJ2-3, with D tentatively TRBD1 or TRBD2 (6 bases each). Germline V gene lookup returns CDR1 SGHTA and CDR2 FQGNSA. Trimming removed 5 bases at V and 0 bases at J, with 15 bases between. The CDR3 is made up of 16 amino acids. As DNA, the CDR3 is TGTGCCAGCAGCCGTTCCGGGGGCCCCAGCACAGATACGCAGTATTTT. The encoded protein is CASSRSGGPSTDTQYF.